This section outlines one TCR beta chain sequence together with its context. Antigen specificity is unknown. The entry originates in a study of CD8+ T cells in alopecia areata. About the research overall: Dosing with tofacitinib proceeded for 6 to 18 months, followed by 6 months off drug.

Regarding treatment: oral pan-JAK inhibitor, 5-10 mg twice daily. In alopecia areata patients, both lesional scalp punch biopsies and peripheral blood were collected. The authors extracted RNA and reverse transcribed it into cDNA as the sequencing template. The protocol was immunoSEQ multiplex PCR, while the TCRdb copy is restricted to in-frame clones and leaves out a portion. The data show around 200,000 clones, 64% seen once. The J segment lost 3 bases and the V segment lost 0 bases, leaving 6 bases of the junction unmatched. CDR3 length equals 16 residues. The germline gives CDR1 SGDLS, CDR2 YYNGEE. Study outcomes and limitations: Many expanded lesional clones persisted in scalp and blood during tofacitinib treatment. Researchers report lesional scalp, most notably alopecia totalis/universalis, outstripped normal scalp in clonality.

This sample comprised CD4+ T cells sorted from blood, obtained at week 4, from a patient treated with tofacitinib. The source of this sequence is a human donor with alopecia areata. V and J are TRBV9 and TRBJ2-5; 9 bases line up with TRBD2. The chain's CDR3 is CASSVGPSGAEETQYF. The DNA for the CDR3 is TGTGCCAGCAGCGTAGGGCCTAGCGGGGCCGAAGAGACCCAGTACTTC.